These 21 T cell receptor beta chains were all obtained from the same sample, sequenced in a study of T cell repertoires in cytomegalovirus infection. These TCRs' antigens remain unknown. TCRdb reprocessed the reads via MiXCR and lists one record per CDR3 protein. The table records around 500,000 distinct CDR3 sequences, roughly 42% of them present only once. The sample in question was cultured PBMCs, obtained from culture after CMV antigen stimulation. These receptor sequences come from a human donor in good health (CMV status not recorded). Some clones in this sample may be carry-over from other donors' samples.

The rearrangement joins TRBV5-1 to TRBJ1-1; 7 positions match TRBD1. The CDR3 runs to 15 residues. Looked up from germline, CDR1 is SGHRS and CDR2 is YFSETQ. The junction had 7 bases not matched to a gene; V was cut back by 1 base and J by 4 bases. CDR3 coding DNA: TGCGCCAGCAGCTTGTGGGACAGTTGGGGCACTGAAGCTTTCTTT. It encodes CASSLWDSWGTEAFF.

The CDR3 here is CASSQVGELFF. DNA of the CDR3: TGTGCCAGCAGCCAAGTTGGTGAGCTGTTTTTT. The chain uses TRBV3-1 and TRBJ2-2; no clear D. The CDR3 covers 11 residues. CDR1 is LGHDT and CDR2 is YNNKEL in the germline V gene (reference sequence). Trimming shortened V by 1 base and J by 11 bases, and 5 bases separated the two germline ends.

The chain recombines TRBV20-1 with TRBJ2-3; tentative D call: TRBD1 (5 bases). Trimming left V 0 bases short and J 2 bases short, with 12 bases between. The V gene's germline CDR1 is DFQATT and CDR2 SNEGSKA (reference sequence). CDR3 length: 15 residues. CDR3 sequence reads: CSARDRRTPTDTQYF. CDR3 nucleotide sequence: TGCAGTGCTAGAGATAGACGGACACCCACAGATACGCAGTATTTT.

This clonotype has a handful of counts. The chain has TRBV2 and TRBJ1-5; no reliable D call. In germline, CDR1 is SNHLY, CDR2 FYNNEI. CDR3 length equals 16 residues. Trimming stripped 1 base from V and 7 bases from J, with 17 bases between. CDR3 residues: CASSEGRLQAGQPQHF. DNA of the CDR3: TGTGCCAGCAGTGAAGGGAGGCTCCAGGCTGGCCAGCCCCAGCATTTT.

This clonotype was seen at least ten times. The chain uses TRBV7-2 and TRBJ2-1, with TRBD2 matching 13 bases. Trimming cost V 5 bases and J 8 bases; bases outside gene matches: 6. Looked up from germline, CDR1 is SGHTA and CDR2 is FQGNSA. The CDR3 runs 15 residues. The CDR3 DNA reads as TGTGCCAGCAGCCCAACTAGCGGGAGGGGGGATGAGCAGTTCTTC. It specifies CASSPTSGRGDEQFF.

The chain employs TRBV24-1 and TRBJ1-5; unclear D gene. CDR1 is KGHDR, CDR2 SFDVKD, per germline. CDR3 length: 13 residues. Trimming pared 4 bases from V and 3 bases from J, leaving 6 bases between. DNA for the CDR3: TGTGCCACCAGTGAGGCGTACAATCAGCCCCAGCATTTT. Its protein is CATSEAYNQPQHF.

The gene calls are TRBV19 and TRBJ2-5; 10 bases map to TRBD2. Losses at the gene ends were 5 bases for V and 5 bases for J; bases not matched to a gene: 17. The CDR3 sequence is 18 residues long. Germline V gene lookup returns CDR1 LNHDA and CDR2 SQIVND (reference sequence). CDR3 residues: CASSPRGIAGGSRETQYF. The CDR3 bases are TGTGCCAGTAGTCCCCGGGGGATAGCGGGGGGCTCGCGTGAGACCCAGTACTTC.

This chain uses TRBV28 with TRBJ2-3, with 7 bases aligning to TRBD1. The germline V gene encodes CDR1 MDHEN and CDR2 SYDVKM. The CDR3 is 15 residues long. The V and J ends lost 4 bases and 3 bases, in that order; junction bases with no gene match: 7. CDR3 coding DNA: TGTGCCAGCAGTTCCGACAGGGTAGAAACAGATACGCAGTATTTT. Translated: CASSSDRVETDTQYF.

In its sample, this clonotype was seen a few times. J is TRBJ1-2 and V is TRBV6-5; a weak D match, TRBD1 (5 bases). This CDR3 contains 14 residues. Per germline, CDR1 MNHEY and CDR2 SVGAGI. The V and J ends lost 6 bases and 4 bases respectively, with 15 bases between them. The CDR3 nucleotides are TGTGCCAGCAGGCTCCTCGACAGCTCCTATGGCTACACCTTC. It yields the protein CASRLLDSSYGYTF.

The chain uses TRBV13 and TRBJ2-1; 7 bases line up with TRBD1. The CDR3 loop spans 15 amino acids. Germline V gives CDR1 PRHDT, CDR2 FYEKMQ (reference sequence). Trimming cost V 4 bases and J 0 bases; bases outside gene matches: 3. The CDR3 here is CASSWGQSSYNEQFF. The CDR3, as DNA: TGTGCCAGCAGCTGGGGACAGAGCTCCTACAATGAGCAGTTCTTC.

The J gene is TRBJ2-3, the V gene TRBV10-3; D gene uncertain. Trimming left V 2 bases short and J 0 bases short, with 9 bases between. The CDR3 runs to 15 residues. Germline V CDR1 and CDR2: ENHRY, SYGVKD. The DNA of the CDR3 is TGTGCCATCAGTGAGCCCGGTTATAGCACAGATACGCAGTATTTT. Protein: CAISEPGYSTDTQYF.

The chain joins TRBV4-1 to TRBJ2-1; TRBD2 matches at 13 bases. Per germline, CDR1 MGHRA and CDR2 YSYEKL. Trimming cost V 2 bases and J 4 bases; bases outside gene matches: 23. This CDR3 comprises 23 residues. CDR3 loop: CASSQPTGVYTSGRASVYNEQFF. CDR3 DNA sequence: TGCGCCAGCAGCCAACCGACAGGGGTCTATACTAGCGGGAGGGCCTCCGTTTACAATGAGCAGTTCTTC.

CDR3 nucleotides: TGTGCCAGCAGTTTAGTGGCAGCGGGAGGGCCGAAAGAGACCCAGTACTTC. Protein sequence: CASSLVAAGGPKETQYF. The chain has TRBV12-3 or TRBV12-4 and TRBJ2-5; 10 bases fit TRBD2. The CDR3 contains 17 residues. V was clipped by 1 base and J by 3 bases; unmatched bases: 8.

The sample holds a few counts of this clonotype. V gene TRBV12-3 or TRBV12-4 combines with J gene TRBJ1-1; D might be TRBD1 (5 bases). This CDR3 has 11 amino acids. Trimming left V 8 bases short and J 10 bases short, with 14 bases between. The CDR3 sequence: CASGEGSLAFF. CDR3 bases: TGTGCCAGCGGGGAGGGGAGTTTAGCTTTCTTT.

The gene calls are TRBV7-8 and TRBJ2-7; 7 bases are shared with TRBD1. Unmatched junction bases numbered 8, after V lost 5 bases and J lost 4 bases. The CDR3 is made up of 14 amino acids. Looked up from germline, CDR1 is SGHVS and CDR2 is FQNEAQ. Here the CDR3 DNA reads TGTGCCAGCAGCCCCAGGGACAGACAATACGAGCAGTACTTC. This sequence encodes CASSPRDRQYEQYF.

This clonotype was picked up a small number of times. V usage is TRBV19 and J usage is TRBJ2-3; no clear D. Per germline, CDR1 LNHDA and CDR2 SQIVND (reference sequence). V was shortened by 2 bases and J by 1 base, with 10 bases between the two germline ends. CDR3 length: 15 amino acids. The CDR3 protein is CASSISAGRTDTQYF. The CDR3, as DNA: TGTGCCAGTAGTATATCAGCTGGGCGCACAGATACGCAGTATTTT.

In this sample, this clonotype turned up a few times. The V and J genes are TRBV7-2 and TRBJ1-1; possibly TRBD1 for D (5 bases). V lost 2 bases and J lost 5, with 21 bases in between. Germline V lookup: CDR1 SGHTA, CDR2 FQGNSA. The CDR3 spans 17 residues. This chain's CDR3 is CASSLLGRVSGSTEAFF. CDR3 sequence (DNA): TGTGCCAGCAGCTTACTCGGTAGGGTGTCAGGGTCTACTGAAGCTTTCTTT.

The chain employs TRBV4-1 and TRBJ2-1; D not resolved. This CDR3 is 13 amino acids long. CDR1 and CDR2 (germline): MGHRA, YSYEKL. Trimming left V 6 bases short and J 8 bases short, with 14 bases between. In nucleotides, the CDR3 is TGCGCCAGCAGGCCAGTGCTTGGTGATGAGCAGTTCTTC. Its protein is CASRPVLGDEQFF.

This sequence joins TRBV20-1 and TRBJ2-7, with D possibly called TRBD1 or TRBD2 (5 bases each). Germline loops: CDR1 DFQATT, CDR2 SNEGSKA (reference sequence). CDR3 length equals 13 residues. Trimming removed 4 bases from V and 6 bases from J, with 16 bases in between. Here the CDR3 reads CSANRDPMGEQYF. The DNA of the CDR3 is TGCAGTGCTAACCGGGACCCCATGGGCGAGCAGTACTTC.

In this sample, this clonotype turned up a few times. The chain combines TRBV28 with TRBJ1-2; 7 nucleotides align to TRBD1. The CDR3 consists of 15 residues. V lost 5 bases to trimming and J lost 4 bases; unmatched junction nucleotides: 10. Germline V gene data show CDR1 as MDHEN and CDR2 as SYDVKM. The DNA for the CDR3 is TGTGCCAGCAGTCCCTTACCGGGACAGCTCTATGGCTACACCTTC. It translates to CASSPLPGQLYGYTF.

The chain couples TRBV7-2 to TRBJ2-3; D may be TRBD1 (6 bases). The CDR3 has 15 residues. The ends were cut back, 6 bases at V and 8 bases at J, with 21 bases in the middle. Germline-derived CDR1 and CDR2 are SGHTA and FQGNSA. This CDR3 is CASSPTGSVGVTQYF. The DNA of the CDR3 is TGTGCCAGCAGTCCAACAGGGTCTGTCGGAGTTACGCAGTATTTT.